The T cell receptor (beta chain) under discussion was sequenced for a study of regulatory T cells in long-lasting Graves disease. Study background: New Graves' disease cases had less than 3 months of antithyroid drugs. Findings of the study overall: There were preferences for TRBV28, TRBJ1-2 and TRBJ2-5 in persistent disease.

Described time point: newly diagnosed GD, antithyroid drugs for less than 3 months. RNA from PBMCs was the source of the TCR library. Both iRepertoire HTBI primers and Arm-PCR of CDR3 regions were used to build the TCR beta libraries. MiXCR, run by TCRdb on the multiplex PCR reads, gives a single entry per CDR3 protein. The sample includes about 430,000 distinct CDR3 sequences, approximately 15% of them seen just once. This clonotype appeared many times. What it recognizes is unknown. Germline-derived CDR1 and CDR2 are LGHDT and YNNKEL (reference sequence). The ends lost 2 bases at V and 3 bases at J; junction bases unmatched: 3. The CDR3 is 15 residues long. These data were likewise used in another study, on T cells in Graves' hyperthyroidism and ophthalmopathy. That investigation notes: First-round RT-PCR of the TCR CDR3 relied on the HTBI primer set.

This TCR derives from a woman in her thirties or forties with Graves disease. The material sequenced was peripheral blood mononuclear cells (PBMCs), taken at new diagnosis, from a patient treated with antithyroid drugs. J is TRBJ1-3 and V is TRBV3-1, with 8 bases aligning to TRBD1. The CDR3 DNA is TGTGCCAGCAGCCAACCCGGGACAGGTGGAAACACCATATATTTT. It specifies CASSQPGTGGNTIYF.